Listed below are T cell receptor beta chains from one sample, sequenced in a study of CD4 T cell repertoires in COVID-19. Method: immunoSEQ multiplex PCR; TCRdb's copy keeps in-frame clones and lacks some. The sample holds more than 65,000 clones; 83% are singletons and the top ten take around 0.6%. The material sequenced was CD4+ T cells from peripheral blood, taken after recovery from COVID-19. These receptors originate from a human donor who had COVID-19. Each CDR3 is given with its conserved first and last residue.

len: 14; j_gene: TRBJ2-7; v_gene: TRBV9; CDR3aa: CASSPKGQFYEQYF
len: 16; j_gene: TRBJ2-7; v_gene: TRBV6-1; CDR3aa: CASSEPLQGFAYEQYF
len: 15; j_gene: TRBJ1-5; v_gene: TRBV9; CDR3aa: CASSGQGGPGQPQHF
len: 14; j_gene: TRBJ2-7; v_gene: TRBV5-8; CDR3aa: CASTFQISSYEQYF
len: 15; j_gene: TRBJ1-1; v_gene: TRBV7-2; CDR3aa: CASSLGSGAQTEAFF
len: 14; j_gene: TRBJ1-2; v_gene: TRBV19; CDR3aa: CASTQDGLWVDYTF
len: 13; j_gene: TRBJ1-1; v_gene: TRBV6-5; CDR3aa: CASGRPMNTEAFF
len: 14; j_gene: TRBJ1-2; v_gene: TRBV7-8; CDR3aa: CASSLERGNYGYTF
len: 13; j_gene: TRBJ2-7; v_gene: TRBV3-1/TRBV3-2; CDR3aa: CASSQGRGNEQYF
len: 15; j_gene: TRBJ1-1; v_gene: TRBV9; CDR3aa: CASRPRLTGHTEAFF
len: 15; j_gene: TRBJ2-2; v_gene: TRBV6-6; CDR3aa: CASSSPGVGVGELFF
len: 14; j_gene: TRBJ2-7; v_gene: TRBV6-1; CDR3aa: CASSDDLSSYEQYF
len: 16; j_gene: TRBJ2-7; v_gene: TRBV14; CDR3aa: CASSPISTGVKDEQYF
len: 11; j_gene: TRBJ2-7; v_gene: TRBV20-1; CDR3aa: CSAGRSYEQYF
len: 13; j_gene: TRBJ2-7; v_gene: TRBV29-1; CDR3aa: CNSRDASTYEQYF
len: 15; j_gene: TRBJ1-4; v_gene: TRBV7-8; CDR3aa: CASSPRQGGDEKLFF
len: 17; j_gene: TRBJ2-3; v_gene: TRBV5-1; CDR3aa: CASSPELAGTFTDTQYF
len: 13; j_gene: TRBJ1-2; v_gene: TRBV12-3/TRBV12-4; CDR3aa: CASSSDPYDGYTF
len: 13; j_gene: TRBJ1-2; v_gene: TRBV5-1; CDR3aa: CASSWTGGYGYTF
len: 16; j_gene: TRBJ2-5; v_gene: TRBV11-2; CDR3aa: CASSYIGGGEGETQYF
len: 14; j_gene: TRBJ2-7; v_gene: TRBV7-7; CDR3aa: CASSLGQGAHEQYF
len: 15; j_gene: TRBJ2-3; v_gene: TRBV18; CDR3aa: CASSPAGPPADTQYF
len: 14; j_gene: TRBJ2-7; v_gene: TRBV11-2; CDR3aa: CASSLLGQGYEQYF
len: 14; j_gene: TRBJ1-4; v_gene: TRBV10-2; CDR3aa: CASRDSATNEKLFF
len: 18; j_gene: TRBJ2-1; v_gene: TRBV24-1; CDR3aa: CATSDSGTSGGSYNEQFF
len: 15; j_gene: TRBJ2-7; v_gene: TRBV19; CDR3aa: CASSSPDRSSYEQYF
len: 14; j_gene: TRBJ2-5; v_gene: TRBV2; CDR3aa: CARYEWGAQETQYF
len: 11; j_gene: TRBJ2-7; v_gene: TRBV3-1/TRBV3-2; CDR3aa: CASSQVHEQYF
len: 15; j_gene: TRBJ2-5; v_gene: TRBV7-9; CDR3aa: CASSLYSDIQETQYF
len: 16; j_gene: TRBJ2-1; v_gene: TRBV3-1/TRBV3-2; CDR3aa: CASSLRTGSGTNEQFF
len: 18; j_gene: TRBJ2-3; v_gene: TRBV20-1; CDR3aa: CSASTPSGGAGAADTQYF
len: 13; j_gene: TRBJ1-5; v_gene: TRBV9; CDR3aa: CASSAYSNQPQHF
len: 15; j_gene: TRBJ2-1; v_gene: TRBV28; CDR3aa: CASSSGGKRYNEQFF
len: 15; j_gene: TRBJ2-7; v_gene: TRBV7-6; CDR3aa: CASSLGGGGSYEQYF
len: 15; j_gene: TRBJ2-5; v_gene: TRBV6-5; CDR3aa: CASRIGLSYQETQYF
len: 16; j_gene: TRBJ1-2; v_gene: TRBV9; CDR3aa: CASSPRTGGVNYGYTF
len: 13; j_gene: TRBJ2-5; v_gene: TRBV19; CDR3aa: CASGQGNQETQYF
len: 18; j_gene: TRBJ2-1; v_gene: TRBV5-3; CDR3aa: CARSLAHTGLADPREQFF